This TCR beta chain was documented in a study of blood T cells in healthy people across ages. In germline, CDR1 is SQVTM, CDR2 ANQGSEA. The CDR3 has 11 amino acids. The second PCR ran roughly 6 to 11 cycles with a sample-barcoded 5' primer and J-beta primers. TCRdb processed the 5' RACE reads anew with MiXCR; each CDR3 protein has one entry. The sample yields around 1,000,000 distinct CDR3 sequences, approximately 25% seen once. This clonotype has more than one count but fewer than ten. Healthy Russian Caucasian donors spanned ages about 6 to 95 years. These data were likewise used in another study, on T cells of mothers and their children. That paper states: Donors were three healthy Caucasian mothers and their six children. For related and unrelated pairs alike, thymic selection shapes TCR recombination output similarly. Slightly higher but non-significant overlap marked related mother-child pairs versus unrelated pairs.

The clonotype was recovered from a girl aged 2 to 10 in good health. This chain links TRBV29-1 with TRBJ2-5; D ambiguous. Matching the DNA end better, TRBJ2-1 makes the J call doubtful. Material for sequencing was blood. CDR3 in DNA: TGCAGCGTTGAAATTTTCAATGAGCAGTTCTTC. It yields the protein CSVEIFNEQFF.